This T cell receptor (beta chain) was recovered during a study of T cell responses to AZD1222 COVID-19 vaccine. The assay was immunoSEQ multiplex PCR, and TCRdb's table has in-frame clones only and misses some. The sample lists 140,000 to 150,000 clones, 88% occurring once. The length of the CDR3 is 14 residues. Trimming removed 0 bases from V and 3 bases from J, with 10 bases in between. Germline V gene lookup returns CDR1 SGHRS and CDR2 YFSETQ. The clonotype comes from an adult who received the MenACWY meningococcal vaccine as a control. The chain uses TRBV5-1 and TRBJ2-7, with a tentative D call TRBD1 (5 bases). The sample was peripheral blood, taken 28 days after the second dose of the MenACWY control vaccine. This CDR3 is CASSLGQLRYEQYF. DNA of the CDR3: TGCGCCAGCAGCTTGGGACAGCTCCGCTACGAGCAGTACTTC. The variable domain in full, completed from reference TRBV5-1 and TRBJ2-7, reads KAGVTQTPRYLIKTRGQQVTLSCSPISGHRSVSWYQQTPGQGLQFLFEYFSETQRNKGNFPGRFSGRQFSNSRSEMNVSTLELGDSALYLCASSLGQLRYEQYFGPGTRLTVT.